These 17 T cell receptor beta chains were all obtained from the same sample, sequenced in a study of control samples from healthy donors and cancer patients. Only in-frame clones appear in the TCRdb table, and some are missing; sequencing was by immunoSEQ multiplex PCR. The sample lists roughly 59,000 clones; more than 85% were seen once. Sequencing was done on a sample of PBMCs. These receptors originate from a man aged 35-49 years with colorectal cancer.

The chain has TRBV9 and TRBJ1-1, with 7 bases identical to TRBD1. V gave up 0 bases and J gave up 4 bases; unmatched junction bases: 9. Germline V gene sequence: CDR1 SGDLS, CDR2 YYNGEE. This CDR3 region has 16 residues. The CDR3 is CASSVVRGGAGTEAFF. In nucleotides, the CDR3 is TGTGCCAGCAGCGTAGTACGAGGGGGCGCGGGCACTGAAGCTTTCTTT.

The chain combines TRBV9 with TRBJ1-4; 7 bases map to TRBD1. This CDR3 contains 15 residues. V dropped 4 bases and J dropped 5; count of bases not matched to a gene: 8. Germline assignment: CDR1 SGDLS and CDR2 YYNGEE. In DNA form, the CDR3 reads TGTGCCAGCAGCACCATCGCAGGGGGGAATGAAAAACTGTTTTTT. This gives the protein CASSTIAGGNEKLFF.

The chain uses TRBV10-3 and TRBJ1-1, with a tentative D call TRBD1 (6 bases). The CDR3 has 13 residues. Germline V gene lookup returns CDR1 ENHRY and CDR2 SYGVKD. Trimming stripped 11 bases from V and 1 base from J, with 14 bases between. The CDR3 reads CAARQVPNTEAFF. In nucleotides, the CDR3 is TGTGCCGCCCGACAGGTACCGAACACTGAAGCTTTCTTT.

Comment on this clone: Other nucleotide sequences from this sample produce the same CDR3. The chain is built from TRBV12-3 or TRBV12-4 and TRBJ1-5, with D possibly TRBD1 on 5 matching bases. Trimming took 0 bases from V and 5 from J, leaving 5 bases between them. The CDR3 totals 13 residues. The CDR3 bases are TGTGCCAGCAGTTTAGCCAGGGATCAGCCCCAGCATTTT. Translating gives CASSLARDQPQHF.

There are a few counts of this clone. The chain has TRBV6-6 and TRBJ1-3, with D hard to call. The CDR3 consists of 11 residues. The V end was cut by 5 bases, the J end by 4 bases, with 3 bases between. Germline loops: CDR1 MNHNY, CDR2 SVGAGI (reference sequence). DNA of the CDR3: TGTGCCAGCAGTAGGGGAAACACCATATATTTT. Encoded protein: CASSRGNTIYF.

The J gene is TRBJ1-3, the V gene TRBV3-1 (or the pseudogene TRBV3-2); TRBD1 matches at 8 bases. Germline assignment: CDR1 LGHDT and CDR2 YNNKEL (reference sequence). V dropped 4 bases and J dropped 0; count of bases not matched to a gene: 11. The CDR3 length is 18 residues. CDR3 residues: CASSRTGTGQTSGNTIYF. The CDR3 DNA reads TGTGCCAGCAGCCGGACCGGGACAGGTCAAACCTCTGGAAACACCATATATTTT.

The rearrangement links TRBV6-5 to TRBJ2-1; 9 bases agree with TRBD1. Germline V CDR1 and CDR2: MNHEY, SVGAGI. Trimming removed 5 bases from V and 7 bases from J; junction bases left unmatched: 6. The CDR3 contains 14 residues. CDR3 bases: TGTGCCAGCAGTAAGGACAGGGGTTGGAATGAGCAGTTCTTC. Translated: CASSKDRGWNEQFF.

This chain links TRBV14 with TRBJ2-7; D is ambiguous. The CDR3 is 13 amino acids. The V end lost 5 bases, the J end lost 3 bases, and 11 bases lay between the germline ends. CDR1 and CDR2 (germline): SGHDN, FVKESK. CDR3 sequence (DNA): TGTGCCAGCAGCTCCTCGACGTTCTACGAGCAGTACTTC. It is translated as CASSSSTFYEQYF.

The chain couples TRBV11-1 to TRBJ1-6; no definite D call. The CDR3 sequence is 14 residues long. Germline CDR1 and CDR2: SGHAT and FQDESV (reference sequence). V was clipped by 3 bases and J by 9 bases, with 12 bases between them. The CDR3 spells CASSLVEGTSPLHF. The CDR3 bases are TGTGCCAGCAGCTTGGTAGAGGGAACTTCACCCCTCCACTTT.

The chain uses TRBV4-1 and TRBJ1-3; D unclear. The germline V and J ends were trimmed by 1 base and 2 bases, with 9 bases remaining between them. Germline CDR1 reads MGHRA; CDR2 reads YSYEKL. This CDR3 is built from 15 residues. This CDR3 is CASSQVMGTGNTIYF. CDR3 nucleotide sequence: TGCGCCAGCAGCCAAGTTATGGGGACTGGAAACACCATATATTTT.

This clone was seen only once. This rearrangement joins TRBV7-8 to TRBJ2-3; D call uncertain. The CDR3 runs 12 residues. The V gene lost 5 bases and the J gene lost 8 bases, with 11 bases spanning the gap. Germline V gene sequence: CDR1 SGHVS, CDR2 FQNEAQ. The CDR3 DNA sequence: TGTGCCAGCAGCCCCCCTAAGGGTACGCAGTATTTT. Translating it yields CASSPPKGTQYF.

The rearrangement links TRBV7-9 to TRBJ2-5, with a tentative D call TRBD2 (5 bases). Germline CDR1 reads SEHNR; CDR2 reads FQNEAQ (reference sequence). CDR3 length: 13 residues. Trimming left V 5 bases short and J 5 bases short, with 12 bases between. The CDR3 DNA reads TGTGCCAGCAGCCCTGGTAGCGTCGAGACCCAGTACTTC. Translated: CASSPGSVETQYF. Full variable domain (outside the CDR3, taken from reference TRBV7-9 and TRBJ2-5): DTGVSQNPRHKITKRGQNVTFRCDPISEHNRLYWYRQTLGQGPEFLTYFQNEAQLEKSRLLSDRFSAERPKGSFSTLEIQRTEQGDSAMYLCASSPGSVETQYFGPGTRLLVL.

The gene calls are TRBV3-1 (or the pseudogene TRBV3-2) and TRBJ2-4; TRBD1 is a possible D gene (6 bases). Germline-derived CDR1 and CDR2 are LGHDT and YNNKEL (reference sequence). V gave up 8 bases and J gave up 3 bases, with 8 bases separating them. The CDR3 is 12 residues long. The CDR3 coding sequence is TGTGCCAGCGGACAGCGCAAAAACATTCAGTACTTC. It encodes CASGQRKNIQYF.

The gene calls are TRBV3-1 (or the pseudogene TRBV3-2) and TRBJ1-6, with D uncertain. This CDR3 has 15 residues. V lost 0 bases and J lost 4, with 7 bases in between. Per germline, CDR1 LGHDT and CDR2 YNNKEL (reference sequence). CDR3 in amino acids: CASSQEAAYNSPLHF. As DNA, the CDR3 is TGTGCCAGCAGCCAAGAGGCAGCTTATAATTCACCCCTCCACTTT.

CDR3 DNA sequence: TGTGCCAGCAGCTGGAGGGGGTCGGGCAATCAGCCCCAGCATTTT. This sequence encodes CASSWRGSGNQPQHF. The V and J genes are TRBV5-6 and TRBJ1-5; D may be TRBD1 (6 bases). The length of the CDR3 is 15 residues. The V and J ends lost 3 bases and 2 bases respectively, with 12 bases between them. The V gene's germline CDR1 is SGHDT and CDR2 YYEEEE.

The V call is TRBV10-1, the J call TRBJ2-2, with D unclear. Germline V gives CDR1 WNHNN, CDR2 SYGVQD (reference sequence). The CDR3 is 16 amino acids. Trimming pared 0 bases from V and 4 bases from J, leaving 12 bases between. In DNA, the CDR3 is TGCGCCAGCAGTGAGTCGGGCAGGTTGGGCACCGGGGAGCTGTTTTTT. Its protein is CASSESGRLGTGELFF.

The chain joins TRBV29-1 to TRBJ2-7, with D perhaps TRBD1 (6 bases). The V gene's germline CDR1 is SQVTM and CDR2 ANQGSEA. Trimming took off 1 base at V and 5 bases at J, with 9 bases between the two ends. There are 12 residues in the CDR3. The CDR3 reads CSVEVSGDEQYF. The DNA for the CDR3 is TGCAGCGTTGAAGTTTCAGGGGACGAGCAGTACTTC.